The 25 T cell receptor beta chains reported below all come from one sample, sequenced in a study of shared clonotypes between healthy human individuals. Data came from immunoSEQ multiplex PCR; TCRdb stores just in-frame clones and leaves some out. The sample consists of 2 million to 2.5 million clones, less than 95% of them appearing once. Sequencing used naive CD4+ T cells from PBMCs. Subset here: CD45RA+ positively selected. The receptors derive from a man aged 18 to 35 in good health. Some clones in this sample may be carry-over from other donors' samples.

The chain has TRBV4-2 and TRBJ2-3; 14 nucleotides align to TRBD2. Losses at the gene ends were 0 bases for V and 3 bases for J; bases not matched to a gene: 14. CDR1 and CDR2 from the germline V gene are LGHNA and YNFKEQ. The CDR3 consists of 21 residues. CDR3 sequence (DNA): TGTGCCAGCAGCCAAGATAGAGGACTAGCGGGAGGAGTTGGGTCAACAGATACGCAGTATTTT. As protein: CASSQDRGLAGGVGSTDTQYF.

The V gene is TRBV7-2, the J gene TRBJ1-2; 8 bases are shared with TRBD1. CDR1 and CDR2 (germline): SGHTA, FQGNSA. This CDR3 has 17 residues. The V gene end was trimmed by 3 bases and the J gene end by 0 bases; junction bases not matched to a gene: 9. The CDR3 DNA reads as TGTGCCAGCAGCTTTTCAGGGGGCACTCCCGCTAACTATGGCTACACCTTC. Encoded protein: CASSFSGGTPANYGYTF.

In regard to this clone: Other DNA sequences in this sample translate to the same CDR3. This chain links TRBV28 with TRBJ2-7; TRBD2 might be the D (6 bases). This CDR3 contains 13 residues. The V and J ends lost 3 bases and 2 bases respectively, with 8 bases between them. The germline V gene has CDR1 MDHEN and CDR2 SYDVKM. The CDR3 is CASSFGGPYEQYF. The CDR3 DNA sequence: TGTGCCAGCAGTTTCGGGGGACCCTACGAGCAGTACTTC.

This chain links TRBV27 with TRBJ1-3; D is unresolved. The germline V and J ends were trimmed by 0 bases and 1 base, with 7 bases remaining between them. The CDR3 is 15 amino acids. The germline gives CDR1 MNHEY, CDR2 SMNVEV (reference sequence). CDR3 nucleotides: TGTGCCAGCAGTTTATCAGCACTATCTGGAAACACCATATATTTT. Amino acids: CASSLSALSGNTIYF.

As regards this clone: The identical CDR3 is also encoded by other nucleotide sequences in the sample. The chain links TRBV5-1 to TRBJ2-5; no firm D call. The CDR3 spans 14 residues. V lost 1 base to trimming and J lost 1 base, with 8 bases between them. CDR1 and CDR2 from the germline V gene are SGHRS and YFSETQ. The CDR3 DNA reads as TGCGCCAGCAGCTTGCTGACTGTCCAAGAGACCCAGTACTTC. It yields the protein CASSLLTVQETQYF. Based on the CDR3 plus reference TRBV5-1 and TRBJ2-5, the full variable domain is KAGVTQTPRYLIKTRGQQVTLSCSPISGHRSVSWYQQTPGQGLQFLFEYFSETQRNKGNFPGRFSGRQFSNSRSEMNVSTLELGDSALYLCASSLLTVQETQYFGPGTRLLVL.

The chain employs TRBV5-1 and TRBJ2-5, with D maybe TRBD1 (5 bases). Germline values: CDR1 SGHRS, CDR2 YFSETQ. The CDR3 consists of 14 residues. V lost 0 bases and J lost 3, with 9 bases in between. As DNA, the CDR3 is TGCGCCAGCAGCTTGGCTTCCAGGGAAGAGACCCAGTACTTC. Amino acids: CASSLASREETQYF.

The gene calls are TRBV7-9 and TRBJ2-3; 11 nucleotides match TRBD2. V dropped 0 bases and J dropped 5; count of bases not matched to a gene: 4. The CDR3 consists of 16 residues. Germline CDR1 and CDR2: SEHNR and FQNEAQ (reference sequence). The CDR3 is CASSLALAGGEDTQYF. As DNA, the CDR3 is TGTGCCAGCAGCTTAGCGCTAGCGGGAGGAGAAGATACGCAGTATTTT.

This chain connects TRBV4-2 to TRBJ1-5; 11 positions match TRBD1. The V and J ends lost 4 bases and 9 bases, in that order; junction bases with no gene match: 5. The germline V gene has CDR1 LGHNA and CDR2 YNFKEQ. The CDR3 covers 14 residues. CDR3 protein: CASSPGTGGMPQHF. The DNA for the CDR3 is TGTGCCAGCAGCCCGGGGACAGGGGGAATGCCCCAGCATTTT.

V usage is TRBV7-8 and J usage is TRBJ1-5; perhaps TRBD1 as D (5 bases). V was trimmed by 2 bases and J by 1 base, leaving 12 bases between them. The CDR3 covers 16 residues. Germline loops: CDR1 SGHVS, CDR2 FQNEAQ. DNA of the CDR3: TGTGCCAGCAGCTTACGTTCCAGGGCGAGCAATCAGCCCCAGCATTTT. It translates to CASSLRSRASNQPQHF.

This clone was seen only once. The V gene is TRBV11-3, the J gene TRBJ2-3, with D unresolved. V was shortened by 5 bases and J by 1 base, with 10 bases between the two germline ends. The CDR3 extends over 14 amino acids. The germline gives CDR1 SGHNT, CDR2 YENEEA. The chain's CDR3 is CASSPSRGTDTQYF. The CDR3, as DNA: TGTGCCAGCAGCCCCAGTAGGGGCACAGATACGCAGTATTTT.

The chain has TRBV4-2 and TRBJ1-3; the D is unclear. V dropped 1 base and J dropped 2 bases, with 12 bases sitting between them. The germline CDR1 and CDR2 sequences are LGHNA and YNFKEQ. The CDR3 is made up of 16 amino acids. For the CDR3, the DNA is TGTGCCAGCAGCCAAGCTGCGGTCAGCCCTGGAAACACCATATATTTT. Its translation: CASSQAAVSPGNTIYF.

This clone was found once. The genes are TRBV7-6 and TRBJ2-1, with D unclear. Germline values: CDR1 SGHVS, CDR2 FNYEAQ. This CDR3 region has 12 residues. V was pared by 2 bases and J by 8 bases, with 7 bases between. The CDR3 DNA sequence: TGTGCCAGCAGCTTAAGGAGCGATGAGCAGTTCTTC. It specifies CASSLRSDEQFF.

This chain links TRBV5-1 with TRBJ2-7; D could derive from TRBD1 or TRBD2 (5 bases each). With 3 bases removed from V and 5 bases from J, the gap between germline ends came to 18 bases. The germline gives CDR1 SGHRS, CDR2 YFSETQ. The CDR3 is made up of 15 amino acids. CDR3: CASSSRDGKPDEQYF. DNA for the CDR3: TGCGCCAGCAGCTCCCGGGACGGAAAACCGGACGAGCAGTACTTC.

The chain is built from TRBV5-1 and TRBJ2-1; 8 positions match TRBD1. Trimming removed 1 base from V and 4 bases from J; junction bases left unmatched: 7. The CDR3 consists of 16 residues. The germline V gene encodes CDR1 SGHRS and CDR2 YFSETQ. This CDR3 reads CASSLPPGQDYNEQFF. As DNA, the CDR3 is TGCGCCAGCAGCTTGCCACCGGGACAGGATTACAATGAGCAGTTCTTC.

The V gene is TRBV19, the J gene TRBJ1-5; D unresolved. This CDR3 spans 12 amino acids. Germline CDR1 is LNHDA and CDR2 is SQIVND (reference sequence). The V gene lost 6 bases and the J gene lost 9 bases, with 12 bases spanning the gap. The CDR3: CASSTPPRPQHF. CDR3 DNA sequence: TGTGCCAGTAGCACCCCACCAAGGCCCCAGCATTTT.

The chain joins TRBV27 to TRBJ2-7; tentatively, D is TRBD2 (5 bases). Trimming stripped 8 bases from V and 0 bases from J, with 23 bases between. Germline lookup yields CDR1 MNHEY and CDR2 SMNVEV (reference sequence). The CDR3 loop spans 17 amino acids. The CDR3 DNA reads TGTGCCAGCCGTAGTGTAATTTCGGGGAATCCCTCCTACGAGCAGTACTTC. Translation gives CASRSVISGNPSYEQYF.

Points on this clone: One end of the junction is discordant with germline, which a read error may explain. The chain combines TRBV2 with TRBJ2-7; the match to TRBD1 covers 7 bases. Germline CDR1 and CDR2: SNHLY and FYNNEI. The CDR3 loop spans 11 amino acids. This CDR3 is CASSFPTGNVF. The CDR3 DNA reads as TGTGCCAGCAGTTTTCCGACAGGGAACGTTTTC. Looking up the rest from reference TRBV2 and TRBJ2-7 gives the full variable domain: EPEVTQTPSHQVTQMGQEVILRCVPISNHLYFYWYRQILGQKVEFLVSFYNNEISEKSEIFDDQFSVERPDGSNFTLKIRSTKLEDSAMYFCASSFPTGNVFGPGTRLTVT.

J is TRBJ2-6 and V is TRBV4-2, with 8 bases identical to TRBD1. Germline assignment: CDR1 LGHNA and CDR2 YNFKEQ. The CDR3 is 17 residues long. The J segment lost 8 bases and the V segment lost 4 bases, leaving 13 bases of the junction unmatched. For the CDR3, the DNA is TGTGCCAGCAGCCCCCACTATGCGACAGGGGAAACCAACGTCCTGACTTTC. As protein: CASSPHYATGETNVLTF.

This chain joins TRBV2 and TRBJ2-5; D could derive from TRBD1 or TRBD2 (5 bases each). Trimming stripped 6 bases from V and 2 bases from J, with 16 bases between. The germline V gene encodes CDR1 SNHLY and CDR2 FYNNEI. CDR3 size: 15 residues. CDR3: CASSLEKWGQETQYF. As DNA, the CDR3 is TGTGCCAGCAGCCTGGAAAAATGGGGGCAAGAGACCCAGTACTTC.

As concerns this clone: Within the sample, other DNA sequences also encode this same CDR3. The V and J genes are TRBV28 and TRBJ1-1, with D perhaps matching TRBD1 (6 bases). There are 13 residues in the CDR3. CDR1 and CDR2 from the germline V gene are MDHEN and SYDVKM. V was pared by 6 bases and J by 4 bases, with 12 bases between. CDR3 region: CASSPPRGTEAFF. The CDR3 coding sequence is TGTGCCAGCAGCCCCCCCAGGGGCACTGAAGCTTTCTTT.

The chain is built from TRBV5-1 and TRBJ2-3; the D gene is possibly TRBD2 (5 bases). CDR3 size: 14 residues. V was cut by 1 base and J by 6 bases, with 12 bases left in between. CDR1 and CDR2 from the germline V gene are SGHRS and YFSETQ. CDR3 DNA sequence: TGCGCCAGCAGCTTGCCTAGCTTGGAGGATACGCAGTATTTT. This encodes CASSLPSLEDTQYF.

The chain carries TRBV7-2 and TRBJ2-4; tentative D call: TRBD1 (5 bases). The V and J ends lost 5 bases and 1 base respectively, with 9 bases between them. This CDR3 is built from 14 residues. From germline, CDR1 is SGHTA and CDR2 FQGNSA. DNA for the CDR3: TGTGCCAGCAGCCCCAGGGTTGCCAAAAACATTCAGTACTTC. This sequence encodes CASSPRVAKNIQYF.

The J gene is TRBJ1-3, the V gene TRBV2, with no clear D. V shed 6 bases and J shed 5 bases, with 14 bases lying between them. The length of the CDR3 is 14 residues. Germline V gives CDR1 SNHLY, CDR2 FYNNEI. CDR3 DNA sequence: TGTGCCAGCAGACCCGGACCAAGGCGAAACACCATATATTTT. It codes for CASRPGPRRNTIYF. Full variable domain (outside the CDR3, taken from reference TRBV2 and TRBJ1-3): EPEVTQTPSHQVTQMGQEVILRCVPISNHLYFYWYRQILGQKVEFLVSFYNNEISEKSEIFDDQFSVERPDGSNFTLKIRSTKLEDSAMYFCASRPGPRRNTIYFGEGSWLTVV.

The chain couples TRBV7-2 to TRBJ2-7; possible D gene TRBD1, 6 bases. This CDR3 comprises 15 residues. V lost 3 bases, J lost 0 bases, and 12 bases lay in between. Per germline, CDR1 SGHTA and CDR2 FQGNSA. CDR3 in amino acids: CASSLGTLSSYEQYF. CDR3 coding DNA: TGTGCCAGCAGCTTGGGGACACTAAGCTCCTACGAGCAGTACTTC.

The rearrangement joins TRBV7-9 to TRBJ1-4; D remains ambiguous. Germline loops: CDR1 SEHNR, CDR2 FQNEAQ (reference sequence). The CDR3 runs 16 residues. V was pared by 2 bases and J by 0 bases, with 10 bases between. The CDR3 DNA is TGTGCCAGCAGCTTACGGCAGGCAACAACTAATGAAAAACTGTTTTTT. This gives the protein CASSLRQATTNEKLFF.